This passage covers 27 T cell receptor beta chains from one sample sequenced in a study of shared clonotypes between healthy human individuals. Positive CCR7 selection of CD45RO-negative cells yielded the naive CD8 cells, and terminally differentiated effector memory CD45RA+ cells were excluded. TCRdb's table, derived via immunoSEQ multiplex PCR, lists solely in-frame clones and lacks some. Among millions of clones listed, 85% to 95% were seen once. The sequenced material came from naive CD8+ T cells sorted from blood. These receptors were taken from a man aged 18 to 30 in good health.

The genes are TRBV4-3 and TRBJ2-3; TRBD1 is a possible D gene (5 bases). CDR3 length: 16 amino acids. The germline V and J ends were trimmed by 0 bases and 0 bases, with 10 bases remaining between them. Per germline, CDR1 LGHNA and CDR2 YSLEER. As DNA, the CDR3 is TGCGCCAGCAGCCAAGATCGGCAGGGCAGCACAGATACGCAGTATTTT. As protein: CASSQDRQGSTDTQYF.

The chain uses TRBV4-1 and TRBJ2-7; 7 bases match TRBD2. The CDR3 spans 13 residues. The germline V gene encodes CDR1 MGHRA and CDR2 YSYEKL. The V and J ends lost 3 bases and 6 bases, in that order; junction bases with no gene match: 5. The CDR3 DNA follows: TGCGCCAGCAGCCAGGGGGGGGAGGCCGAGCAGTACTTC. Translated: CASSQGGEAEQYF.

The chain links TRBV4-1 to TRBJ2-5, with D unresolved. The CDR3 has 14 residues. The V gene lost 1 base and the J gene lost 5 bases, with 11 bases spanning the gap. Per the germline V gene, CDR1 is MGHRA and CDR2 is YSYEKL. The CDR3 sequence: CASSQAMGWETQYF. The CDR3 nucleotides are TGCGCCAGCAGCCAAGCTATGGGGTGGGAGACCCAGTACTTC.

The chain is built from TRBV9 and TRBJ2-3, with D perhaps matching TRBD1 or TRBD2 (5 bases each). Deletions cut 5 bases from V and 2 bases from J, with 12 bases between. The germline gives CDR1 SGDLS, CDR2 YYNGEE. The CDR3 is 14 residues long. The CDR3 protein is CASRGVADTDTQYF. The CDR3 DNA reads as TGTGCCAGCAGGGGGGTAGCAGACACAGATACGCAGTATTTT. The full variable domain, with the rest looked up from reference TRBV9 and TRBJ2-3, is DSGVTQTPKHLITATGQRVTLRCSPRSGDLSVYWYQQSLDQGLQFLIQYYNGEERAKGNILERFSAQQFPDLHSELNLSSLELGDSALYFCASRGVADTDTQYFGPGTRLTVL.

Only one count was recorded for this clone. The V call is TRBV29-1, the J call TRBJ2-1; tentative D call: TRBD1 (5 bases). The CDR3 is 13 residues long. V lost 1 base, J lost 9 bases, and 13 bases lay in between. Germline V gives CDR1 SQVTM, CDR2 ANQGSEA. CDR3 DNA: TGCAGCGTTGAAGGACAGAAGGCGTCTGAGCAGTTCTTC. Translated: CSVEGQKASEQFF.

The V call is TRBV27, the J call TRBJ2-2; TRBD1 matches at 8 bases. The germline V gene has CDR1 MNHEY and CDR2 SMNVEV (reference sequence). Trimming at V came to 5 bases and at J to 7 bases, leaving 12 bases not matched to a gene. This CDR3 spans 16 amino acids. CDR3: CASSIQVTGVGGELFF. The CDR3 nucleotides are TGTGCCAGCAGTATACAAGTGACAGGGGTCGGCGGGGAGCTGTTTTTT.

This chain joins TRBV15 and TRBJ2-7, with TRBD1 matching 8 bases. Germline V gene data show CDR1 as LNHNV and CDR2 as YYDKDF (reference sequence). The CDR3 totals 13 residues. J lost 5 bases, V lost 2 bases, and 2 bases had no gene match. CDR3 region: CATSRLGQDEQYF. Written as DNA, the CDR3 is TGTGCCACCAGCAGATTGGGACAGGACGAGCAGTACTTC.

This chain links TRBV14 with TRBJ2-7, with 12 nucleotides matching TRBD2. CDR1 is SGHDN and CDR2 is FVKESK in the germline V gene. The V gene end was trimmed by 4 bases and the J gene end by 5 bases; junction bases not matched to a gene: 6. The CDR3 loop spans 15 amino acids. The CDR3 DNA is TGTGCCAGCAGCCTTACTAGCGGGGGGCTCGACGAGCAGTACTTC. This gives the protein CASSLTSGGLDEQYF.

This chain links TRBV11-2 with TRBJ1-5; weak D call: TRBD1 (5 bases). V gave up 5 bases and J gave up 4 bases, with 12 bases separating them. The germline V gene has CDR1 SGHAT and CDR2 FQNNGV. This CDR3 contains 14 residues. The CDR3: CASSKAGGNQPQHF. CDR3 nucleotide sequence: TGTGCCAGCAGCAAAGCGGGGGGGAATCAGCCCCAGCATTTT.

V usage is TRBV7-2 and J usage is TRBJ1-2; tentative D call: TRBD1 (6 bases). The CDR3 has 15 amino acids. CDR1 and CDR2 from the germline V gene are SGHTA and FQGNSA. V was cut by 5 bases and J by 7 bases, with 20 bases left in between. DNA for the CDR3: TGTGCCAGCAGCCCCGCGGTGGGGGGCGTTGGTGGCTACACCTTC. Translation: CASSPAVGGVGGYTF.

V gene TRBV7-3 combines with J gene TRBJ2-5; the D gene is possibly TRBD2 (5 bases). The CDR3 is made up of 15 amino acids. Germline V CDR1 and CDR2: SGHTA, FQGTGA. Trimming took 5 bases from V and 4 from J, leaving 17 bases between them. The CDR3: CASSPRARWGETQYF. As DNA, the CDR3 is TGTGCCAGCAGCCCGAGGGCGCGATGGGGAGAGACCCAGTACTTC. Full variable domain (outside the CDR3, taken from reference TRBV7-3 and TRBJ2-5): GAGVSQTPSNKVTEKGKYVELRCDPISGHTALYWYRQSLGQGPEFLIYFQGTGAADDSGLPNDRFFAVRPEGSVSTLKIQRTERGDSAVYLCASSPRARWGETQYFGPGTRLLVL.

Comments on this clone: The same CDR3 arises from other DNA sequences in this sample as well. The chain carries TRBV4-3 and TRBJ1-1; D call uncertain. The CDR3 contains 14 residues. V dropped 0 bases and J dropped 2 bases, with 7 bases sitting between them. CDR1 LGHNA and CDR2 YSLEER come from the germline V gene. The CDR3 nucleotides read TGCGCCAGCAGCCAAGACGACGGAAACACTGAAGCTTTCTTT. It translates to CASSQDDGNTEAFF.

The CDR3 DNA follows: TGTGCCTGCAAAATTATGGACGATGCCAGTGAAAAACTGTTTTTT. It translates to CACKIMDDASEKLFF. V gene TRBV30 combines with J gene TRBJ1-4; D is ambiguous. Germline CDR1 is GTSNPN and CDR2 is SVGIG (reference sequence). The CDR3 sequence is 15 residues long. V lost 6 bases to trimming and J lost 7 bases, with 21 bases between them.

V usage is TRBV15 and J usage is TRBJ2-2; D remains ambiguous. The germline V gene encodes CDR1 LNHNV and CDR2 YYDKDF (reference sequence). V was shortened by 5 bases and J by 4 bases, with 8 bases between the two germline ends. CDR3 length equals 13 residues. CDR3 sequence reads: CATSDVTTGELFF. CDR3 nucleotides: TGTGCCACCAGCGACGTGACCACCGGGGAGCTGTTTTTT.

The CDR3 bases are TGTGCCAGCAGTACACAGGGTCGACCCTACGAGCAGTACTTC. It specifies CASSTQGRPYEQYF. The chain combines TRBV2 with TRBJ2-7; a weak D match, TRBD1 (6 bases). The CDR3 extends over 14 amino acids. V gave up 5 bases and J gave up 2 bases, with 13 bases separating them. Germline CDR1 and CDR2: SNHLY and FYNNEI.

The chain uses TRBV28 and TRBJ1-3, with D possibly TRBD1 on 5 matching bases. Germline V gives CDR1 MDHEN, CDR2 SYDVKM. The CDR3 length is 17 residues. V lost 8 bases and J lost 0, with 20 bases in between. The DNA of the CDR3 is TGTGCCAGCGGAACAGTAAGGCGGGGGTTCTCTGGAAACACCATATATTTT. This encodes CASGTVRRGFSGNTIYF.

Only one count was recorded for this clone. V gene TRBV19 combines with J gene TRBJ2-7; 8 bases are shared with TRBD1. Per the germline V gene, CDR1 is LNHDA and CDR2 is SQIVND (reference sequence). V was pared by 1 base and J by 3 bases, with 5 bases of the junction left unmatched. CDR3 length: 15 residues. The CDR3 sequence: CASSIGRGPLYEQYF. CDR3 in DNA: TGTGCCAGTAGTATAGGCAGGGGGCCGCTCTACGAGCAGTACTTC.

The V call is TRBV18, the J call TRBJ2-7; D unresolved. This CDR3 is 13 amino acids long. CDR1 is KGHSH and CDR2 is LQKENI in the germline V gene. The V end was cut by 3 bases, the J end by 1 base, with 7 bases between. The CDR3 loop is CASSPSASYEQYF. The CDR3 bases are TGTGCCAGCTCACCCTCGGCGTCCTACGAGCAGTACTTC.

As for this clone: This specimen includes other DNA sequences encoding the same CDR3. The chain uses TRBV7-9 and TRBJ1-6; tentatively, D is TRBD1 (6 bases). The CDR3 covers 15 residues. In germline, CDR1 is SEHNR, CDR2 FQNEAQ (reference sequence). V was cut by 6 bases and J by 13 bases, with 22 bases left in between. CDR3 DNA sequence: TGTGCCAGCAGTTCCACGTGGGACAAAATAAGTCCCCTCCACTTT. Translated, it gives CASSSTWDKISPLHF.

The chain is built from TRBV4-1 and TRBJ1-1; no definite D call. The V gene's germline CDR1 is MGHRA and CDR2 YSYEKL. The CDR3 contains 15 residues. The germline V and J ends were trimmed by 3 bases and 1 base, with 12 bases remaining between them. CDR3 sequence reads: CASSHKFEPNTEAFF. The CDR3 DNA reads TGCGCCAGCAGCCATAAGTTCGAACCGAACACTGAAGCTTTCTTT.

About this clone: Other DNA sequences from this sample encode an identical CDR3 as well. V and J are TRBV9 and TRBJ2-1; D is unresolved. CDR1 and CDR2 from the germline V gene are SGDLS and YYNGEE. This CDR3 contains 13 residues. V was shortened by 0 bases and J by 7 bases, with 8 bases between the two germline ends. The CDR3 loop reads CASSVVDGNEQFF. CDR3 in DNA: TGTGCCAGCAGCGTAGTAGACGGAAATGAGCAGTTCTTC.

A word on this clone: The sample contains more than one DNA sequence encoding this CDR3. The chain uses TRBV4-1 and TRBJ2-7, with TRBD1 as a possible D gene (6 bases). V was pared by 4 bases and J by 3 bases, with 10 bases between. The CDR3 has 13 residues. From germline, CDR1 is MGHRA and CDR2 YSYEKL. The CDR3 reads CASSPGTFYEQYF. The CDR3, as DNA: TGCGCCAGCAGCCCCGGGACATTCTACGAGCAGTACTTC.

The rearrangement links TRBV5-4 to TRBJ2-7; TRBD1 matches at 8 bases. V trimming: 2 bases; J trimming: 5 bases; junction bases outside the gene matches: 3. Germline loops: CDR1 SGHNT, CDR2 YYREEE (reference sequence). The CDR3 spans 13 residues. In DNA, the CDR3 is TGTGCCAGCAGCTTCCAGGGGGCGAACGAGCAGTACTTC. Its protein product is CASSFQGANEQYF.

The chain uses TRBV9 and TRBJ1-1; tentative D call: TRBD1 (5 bases). The V gene's germline CDR1 is SGDLS and CDR2 YYNGEE. CDR3 length equals 13 residues. V lost 6 bases and J lost 2, with 11 bases in between. The CDR3 sequence: CASTDDSNTEAFF. The CDR3 DNA is TGTGCCAGCACCGACGACAGTAACACTGAAGCTTTCTTT.

V gene TRBV6-5 combines with J gene TRBJ2-1; tentative D call: TRBD2 (6 bases). Germline V gives CDR1 MNHEY, CDR2 SVGAGI. The CDR3 spans 13 residues. V lost 4 bases and J lost 6, with 10 bases in between. In DNA form, the CDR3 reads TGTGCCAGCAGTTTGGGGGGTCCCAATGAGCAGTTCTTC. It codes for CASSLGGPNEQFF.

The chain employs TRBV9 and TRBJ1-1, with 10 positions matching TRBD1. The CDR3 contains 15 residues. V lost 2 bases and J lost 2; bases outside the gene matches: 3. Germline V gene lookup returns CDR1 SGDLS and CDR2 YYNGEE. CDR3 region: CASSVGTGENTEAFF. The DNA of the CDR3 is TGTGCCAGCAGCGTTGGGACAGGGGAAAACACTGAAGCTTTCTTT. Supplemented by reference TRBV9 and TRBJ1-1, the full variable domain reads DSGVTQTPKHLITATGQRVTLRCSPRSGDLSVYWYQQSLDQGLQFLIQYYNGEERAKGNILERFSAQQFPDLHSELNLSSLELGDSALYFCASSVGTGENTEAFFGQGTRLTVV.

CDR3 loop: CASSPAKGPQPQHF. Here the CDR3 DNA reads TGTGCCAGCAGTCCTGCCAAGGGGCCTCAGCCCCAGCATTTT. The gene calls are TRBV6-1 and TRBJ1-5; perhaps TRBD1 as D (5 bases). Germline values: CDR1 MNHNS, CDR2 SASEGT. The V gene lost 5 bases and the J gene lost 6 bases, with 14 bases spanning the gap. The CDR3 runs 14 residues.